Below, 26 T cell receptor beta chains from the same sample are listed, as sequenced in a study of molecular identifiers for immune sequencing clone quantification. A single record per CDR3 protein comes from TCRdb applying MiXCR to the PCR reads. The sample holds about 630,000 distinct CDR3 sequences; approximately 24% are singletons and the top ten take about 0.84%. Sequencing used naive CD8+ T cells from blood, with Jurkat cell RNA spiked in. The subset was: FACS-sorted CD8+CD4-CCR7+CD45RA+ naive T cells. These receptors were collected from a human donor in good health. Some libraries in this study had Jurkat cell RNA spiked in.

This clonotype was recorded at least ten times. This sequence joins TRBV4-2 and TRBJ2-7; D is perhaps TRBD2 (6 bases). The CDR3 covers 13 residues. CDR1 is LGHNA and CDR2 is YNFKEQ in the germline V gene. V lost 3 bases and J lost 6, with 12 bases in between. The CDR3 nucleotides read TGTGCCAGCAGCCAGGGACTCAGCGTCGAGCAGTACTTC. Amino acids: CASSQGLSVEQYF.

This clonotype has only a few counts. As DNA, the CDR3 is TGTGCCTGGAGTTCCGACGAACCGGGACAGGGTTTTCTCCCCTACGAGCAGTACTTC. It codes for CAWSSDEPGQGFLPYEQYF. The chain is built from TRBV30 and TRBJ2-7; TRBD1 matches 9 bases. J was trimmed by 2 bases and V by 2 bases; bases with no gene match: 19. This CDR3 comprises 19 residues. The germline V gene has CDR1 GTSNPN and CDR2 SVGIG (reference sequence). The variable domain in full, completed from reference TRBV30 and TRBJ2-7, reads SQTIHQWPATLVQPVGSPLSLECTVEGTSNPNLYWYRQAAGRGLQLLFYSVGIGQISSEVPQNLSASRPQDRQFILSSKKLLLSDSGFYLCAWSSDEPGQGFLPYEQYFGPGTRLTVT.

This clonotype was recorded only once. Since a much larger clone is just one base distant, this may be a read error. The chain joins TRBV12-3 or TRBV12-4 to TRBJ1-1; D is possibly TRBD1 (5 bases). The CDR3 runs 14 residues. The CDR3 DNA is TGTGCCAGCAGTTTGGTAGGGGTGAACACTGGAGCTTTCTTT. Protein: CASSLVGVNTGAFF.

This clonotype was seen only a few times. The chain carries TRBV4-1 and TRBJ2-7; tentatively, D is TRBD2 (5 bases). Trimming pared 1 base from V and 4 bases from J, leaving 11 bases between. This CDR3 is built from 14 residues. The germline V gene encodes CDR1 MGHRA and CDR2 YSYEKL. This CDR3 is CASSQAGGGYEQYF. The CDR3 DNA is TGCGCCAGCAGCCAAGCTGGAGGCGGTTACGAGCAGTACTTC.

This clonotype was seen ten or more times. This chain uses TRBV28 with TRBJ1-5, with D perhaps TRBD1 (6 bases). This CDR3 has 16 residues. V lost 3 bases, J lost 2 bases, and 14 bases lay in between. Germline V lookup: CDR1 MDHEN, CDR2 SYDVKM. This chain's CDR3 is CASSLFRGIGNQPQHF. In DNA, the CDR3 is TGTGCCAGCAGTTTGTTTAGGGGGATTGGCAATCAGCCCCAGCATTTT.

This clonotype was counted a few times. In nucleotides, the CDR3 is TGTGCCAGCAGCTTCGGATCCTCCGGGGAGCTGTTTTTT. It translates to CASSFGSSGELFF. This chain connects TRBV5-6 to TRBJ2-2; D unclear. The CDR3 extends over 13 amino acids. Trimming cost V 2 bases and J 6 bases, with 8 bases left between them. Per the germline V gene, CDR1 is SGHDT and CDR2 is YYEEEE. Filled out from reference TRBV5-6 and TRBJ2-2, the complete variable domain reads DAGVTQSPTHLIKTRGQQVTLRCSPKSGHDTVSWYQQALGQGPQFIFQYYEEEERQRGNFPDRFSGHQFPNYSSELNVNALLLGDSALYLCASSFGSSGELFFGEGSRLTVL.

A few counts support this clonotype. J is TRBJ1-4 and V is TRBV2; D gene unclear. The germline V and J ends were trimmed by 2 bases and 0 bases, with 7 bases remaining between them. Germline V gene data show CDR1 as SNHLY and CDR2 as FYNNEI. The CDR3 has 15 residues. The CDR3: CASSESVATNEKLFF. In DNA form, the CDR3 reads TGTGCCAGCAGTGAATCTGTTGCAACTAATGAAAAACTGTTTTTT.

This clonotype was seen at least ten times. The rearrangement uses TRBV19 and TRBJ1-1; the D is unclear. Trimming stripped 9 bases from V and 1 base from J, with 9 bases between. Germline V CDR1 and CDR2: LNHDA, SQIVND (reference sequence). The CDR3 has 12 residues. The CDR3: CASSYRNTEAFF. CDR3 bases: TGTGCCAGCAGTTACAGGAACACTGAAGCTTTCTTT. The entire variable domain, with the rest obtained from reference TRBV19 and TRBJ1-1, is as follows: DGGITQSPKYLFRKEGQNVTLSCEQNLNHDAMYWYRQDPGQGLRLIYYSQIVNDFQKGDIAEGYSVSREKKESFPLTVTSAQKNPTAFYLCASSYRNTEAFFGQGTRLTVV.

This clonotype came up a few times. Written as DNA, the CDR3 is TGTGCCAGCGGGGACAGGGGAAACACTGAAGCTTTCTTT. This gives the protein CASGDRGNTEAFF. V is TRBV2 and J is TRBJ1-1; 10 bases are shared with TRBD1. The J segment lost 2 bases and the V segment lost 8 bases, leaving 2 bases of the junction unmatched. The CDR3 has 13 residues. The germline V gene encodes CDR1 SNHLY and CDR2 FYNNEI.

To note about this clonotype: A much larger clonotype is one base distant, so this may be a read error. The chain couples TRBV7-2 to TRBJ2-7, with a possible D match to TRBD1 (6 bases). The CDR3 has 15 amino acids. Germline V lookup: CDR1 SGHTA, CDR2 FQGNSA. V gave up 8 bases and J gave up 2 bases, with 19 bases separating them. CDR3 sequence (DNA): TGTGCCAGCCGCCCCACAGGGCCCATTCCCTACGAGCAGTACTTC. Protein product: CASRPTGPIPYEQYF.

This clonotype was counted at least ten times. Here the CDR3 reads CASSSTGDGQYF. The CDR3, as DNA: TGTGCCAGCAGTTCTACAGGGGACGGGCAGTACTTC. This rearrangement joins TRBV7-9 to TRBJ2-7; 7 bases are shared with TRBD1. The CDR3 covers 12 residues. Germline V gene sequence: CDR1 SEHNR, CDR2 FQNEAQ (reference sequence). The junction had 8 bases not matched to a gene; V was cut back by 6 bases and J by 9 bases.

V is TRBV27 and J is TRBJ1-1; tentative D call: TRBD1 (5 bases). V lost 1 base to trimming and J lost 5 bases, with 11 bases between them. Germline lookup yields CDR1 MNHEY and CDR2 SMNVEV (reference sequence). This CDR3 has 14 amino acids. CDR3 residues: CASSLLAGKTEAFF. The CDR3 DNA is TGTGCCAGCAGTTTATTGGCAGGGAAGACTGAAGCTTTCTTT.

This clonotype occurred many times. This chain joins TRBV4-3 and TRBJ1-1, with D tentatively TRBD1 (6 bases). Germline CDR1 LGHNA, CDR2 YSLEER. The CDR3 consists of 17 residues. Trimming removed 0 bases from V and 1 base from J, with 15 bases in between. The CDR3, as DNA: TGCGCCAGCAGCCAAGATTGGGGGCCATTGGCGAACACTGAAGCTTTCTTT. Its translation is CASSQDWGPLANTEAFF.

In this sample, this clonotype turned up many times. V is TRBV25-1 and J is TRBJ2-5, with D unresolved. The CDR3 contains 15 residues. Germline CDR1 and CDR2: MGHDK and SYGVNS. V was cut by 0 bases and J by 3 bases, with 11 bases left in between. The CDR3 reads CASSEYSAVKETQYF. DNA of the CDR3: TGTGCCAGCAGTGAATATTCGGCAGTTAAAGAGACCCAGTACTTC.

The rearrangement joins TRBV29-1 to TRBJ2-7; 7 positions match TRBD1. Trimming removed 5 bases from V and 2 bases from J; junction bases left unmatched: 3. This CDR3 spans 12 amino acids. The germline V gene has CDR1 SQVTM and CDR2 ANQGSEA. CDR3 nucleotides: TGCAGCGTTCGGACAGGAACCTACGAGCAGTACTTC. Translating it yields CSVRTGTYEQYF.

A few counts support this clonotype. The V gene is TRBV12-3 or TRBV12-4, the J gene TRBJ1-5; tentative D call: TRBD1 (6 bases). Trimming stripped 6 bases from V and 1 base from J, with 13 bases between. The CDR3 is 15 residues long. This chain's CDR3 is CASSSSGGSNQPQHF. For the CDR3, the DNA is TGTGCCAGCAGCAGCAGCGGGGGCAGCAATCAGCCCCAGCATTTT.

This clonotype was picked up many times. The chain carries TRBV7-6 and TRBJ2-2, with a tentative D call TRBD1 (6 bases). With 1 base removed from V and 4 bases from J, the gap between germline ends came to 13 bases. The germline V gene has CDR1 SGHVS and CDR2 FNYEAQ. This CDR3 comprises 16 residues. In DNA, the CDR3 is TGTGCCAGCAGCTTAGAGACAGGCGATATCACCGGGGAGCTGTTTTTT. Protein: CASSLETGDITGELFF. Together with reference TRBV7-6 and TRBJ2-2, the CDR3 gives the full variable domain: GAGVSQSPRYKVTKRGQDVALRCDPISGHVSLYWYRQALGQGPEFLTYFNYEAQQDKSGLPNDRFSAERPEGSISTLTIQRTEQRDSAMYRCASSLETGDITGELFFGEGSRLTVL.

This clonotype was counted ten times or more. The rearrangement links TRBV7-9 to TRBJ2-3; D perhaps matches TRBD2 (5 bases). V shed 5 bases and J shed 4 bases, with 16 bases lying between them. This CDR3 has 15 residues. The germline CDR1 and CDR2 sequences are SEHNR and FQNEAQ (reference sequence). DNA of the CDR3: TGTGCCAGCAGCCAGACTCCCTCGGGGTCAGATACGCAGTATTTT. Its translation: CASSQTPSGSDTQYF.

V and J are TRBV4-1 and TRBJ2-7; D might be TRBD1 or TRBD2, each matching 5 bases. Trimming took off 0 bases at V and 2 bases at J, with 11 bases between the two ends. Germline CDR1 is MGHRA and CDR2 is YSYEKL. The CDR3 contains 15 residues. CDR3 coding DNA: TGCGCCAGCAGCCAAGATCAGGGACGGCCCTACGAGCAGTACTTC. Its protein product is CASSQDQGRPYEQYF.

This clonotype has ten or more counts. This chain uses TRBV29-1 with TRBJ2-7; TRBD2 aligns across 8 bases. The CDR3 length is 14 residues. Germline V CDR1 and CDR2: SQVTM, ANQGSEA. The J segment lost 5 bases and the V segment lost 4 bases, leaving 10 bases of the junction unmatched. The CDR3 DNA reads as TGCAGCGTTGTGGGACTAGAGGGAACTGACGAGCAGTACTTC. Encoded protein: CSVVGLEGTDEQYF.

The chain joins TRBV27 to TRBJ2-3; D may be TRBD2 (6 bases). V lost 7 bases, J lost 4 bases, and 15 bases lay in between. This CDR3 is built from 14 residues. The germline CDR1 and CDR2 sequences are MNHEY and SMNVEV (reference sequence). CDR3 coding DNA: TGTGCCAGCAACTTCGGGGGACGGGCAGATACGCAGTATTTT. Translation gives CASNFGGRADTQYF.

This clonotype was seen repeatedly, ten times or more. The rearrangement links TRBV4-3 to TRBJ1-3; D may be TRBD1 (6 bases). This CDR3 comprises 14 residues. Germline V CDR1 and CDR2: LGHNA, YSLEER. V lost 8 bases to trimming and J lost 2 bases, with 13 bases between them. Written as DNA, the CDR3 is TGCGCCAGCGCGGGGGGCTTAGCTGGAAACACCATATATTTT. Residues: CASAGGLAGNTIYF.

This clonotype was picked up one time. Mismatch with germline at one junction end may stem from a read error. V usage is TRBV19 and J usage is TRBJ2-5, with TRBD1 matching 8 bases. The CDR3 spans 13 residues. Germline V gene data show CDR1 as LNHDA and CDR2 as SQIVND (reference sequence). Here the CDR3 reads CASRGTGEETRYF. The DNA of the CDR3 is TGTGCCAGTAGAGGGACAGGAGAAGAGACCCGGTACTTC.

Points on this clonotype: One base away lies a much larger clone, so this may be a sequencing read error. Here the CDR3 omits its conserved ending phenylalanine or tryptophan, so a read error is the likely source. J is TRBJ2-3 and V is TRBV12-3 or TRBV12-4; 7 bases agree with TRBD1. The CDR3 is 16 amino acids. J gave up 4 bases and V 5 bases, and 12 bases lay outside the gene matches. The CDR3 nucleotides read TGTGCCAGCAGTACTAGGGACAGCGCAAACGCAGATACGCAGTATTCT. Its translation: CASSTRDSANADTQYS.

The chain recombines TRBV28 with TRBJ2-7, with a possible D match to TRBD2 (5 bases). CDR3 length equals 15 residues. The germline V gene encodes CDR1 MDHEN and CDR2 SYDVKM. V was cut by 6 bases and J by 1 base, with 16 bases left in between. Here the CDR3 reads CASRQQRVKSYEQYF. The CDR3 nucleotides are TGTGCCAGCAGGCAACAGAGGGTTAAATCCTACGAGCAGTACTTC.

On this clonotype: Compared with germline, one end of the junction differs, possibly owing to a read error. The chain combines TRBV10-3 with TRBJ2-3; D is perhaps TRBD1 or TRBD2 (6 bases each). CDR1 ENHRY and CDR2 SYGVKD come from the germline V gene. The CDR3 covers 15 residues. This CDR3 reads CAINESYGGPPTQYF. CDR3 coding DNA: TGTGCCATCAATGAGTCGTATGGGGGGCCCCCAACGCAGTATTTT.